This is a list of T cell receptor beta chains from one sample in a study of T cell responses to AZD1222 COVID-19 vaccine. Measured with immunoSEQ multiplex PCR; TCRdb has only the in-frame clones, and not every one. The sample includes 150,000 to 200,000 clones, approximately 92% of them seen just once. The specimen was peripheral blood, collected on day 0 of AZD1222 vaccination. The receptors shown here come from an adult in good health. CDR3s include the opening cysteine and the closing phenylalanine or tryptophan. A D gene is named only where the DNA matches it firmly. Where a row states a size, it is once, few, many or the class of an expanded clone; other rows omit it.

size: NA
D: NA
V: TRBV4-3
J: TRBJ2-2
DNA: TGCGCCAGCAGCCAAGAAAGTGGCGGACCGCTGCTGCGGGAGCTGTTTTTT
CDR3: CASSQESGGPLLRELFF

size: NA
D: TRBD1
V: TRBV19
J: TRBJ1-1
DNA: TGTGCCAGTAGAACGGGACAGGGGTTGAACACTGAAGCTTTCTTT
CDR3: CASRTGQGLNTEAFF

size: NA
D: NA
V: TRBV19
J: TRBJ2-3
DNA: TGTGCCAGTAGTCCAGTTTCTAGCACAGATACGCAGTATTTT
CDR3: CASSPVSSTDTQYF

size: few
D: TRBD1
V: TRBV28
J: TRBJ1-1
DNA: TGTGCCAGCAGTTTTGAACGGACAGGGGCTATGGCTTTCTTT
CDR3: CASSFERTGAMAFF

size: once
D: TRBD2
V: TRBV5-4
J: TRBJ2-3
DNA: TGTGCCAGCAGCTTGAAGGGACTAGCGGGAAGGGGAAGGACAGATACGCAGTATTTT
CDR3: CASSLKGLAGRGRTDTQYF

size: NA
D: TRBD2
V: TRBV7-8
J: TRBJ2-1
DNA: TGTGCCAGCAGCATAGCGGGGGGGCCCTCCTACAATGAGCAGTTCTTC
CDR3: CASSIAGGPSYNEQFF

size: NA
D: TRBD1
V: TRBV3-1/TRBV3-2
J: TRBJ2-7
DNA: TGTGCCAGCAGCCTACAGGGGGCCAACTACGAGCAGTACTTC
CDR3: CASSLQGANYEQYF

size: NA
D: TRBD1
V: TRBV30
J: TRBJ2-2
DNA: TGTGCCTGGAGTGCGACAGGGCCCGGGGAGCTGTTTTTT
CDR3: CAWSATGPGELFF

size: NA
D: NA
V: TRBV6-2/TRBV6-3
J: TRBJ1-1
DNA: TGTGCCAGCAGTTCCCACGGGGGTTGGTCGGGGAACACTGAAGCTTTCTTT
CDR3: CASSSHGGWSGNTEAFF

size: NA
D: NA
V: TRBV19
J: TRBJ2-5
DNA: TGTGCCAGTACTGACGACACGCTCCGTTCGGAGACCCAGTACTTC
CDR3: CASTDDTLRSETQYF

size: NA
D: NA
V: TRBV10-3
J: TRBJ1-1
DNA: TGTGCCATCAGTGAGGGGGGGCAAGAAGCTTTCTTT
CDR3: CAISEGGQEAFF

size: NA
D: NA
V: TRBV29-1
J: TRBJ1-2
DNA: TGCAGCGTTGAAGAGGGGAGGCGCTATGGCTACACCTTC
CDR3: CSVEEGRRYGYTF

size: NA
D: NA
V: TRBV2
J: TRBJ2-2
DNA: TGTGCCAGCAGTGAATTAGGGGCCCGGACCGGGGAGCTGTTTTTT
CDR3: CASSELGARTGELFF

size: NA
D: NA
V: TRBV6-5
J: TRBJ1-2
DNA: TGTGCCAGCAGTTACGCTGTGGGCCCCGGGGGCTACACCTTC
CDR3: CASSYAVGPGGYTF

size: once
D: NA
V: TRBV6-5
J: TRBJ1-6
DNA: TGTGCCAGCAGTACGCCCGGGAATTCACCCCTCCACTTT
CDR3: CASSTPGNSPLHF

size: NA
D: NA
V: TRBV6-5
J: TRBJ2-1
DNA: TGTGCCAGCAGGGATCGACAGGATACCTACAATGAGCAGTTCTTC
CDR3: CASRDRQDTYNEQFF

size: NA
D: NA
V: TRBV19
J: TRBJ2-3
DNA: TGTGCCAGTAGTTGGGGACACATTTCAGATACGCAGTATTTT
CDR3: CASSWGHISDTQYF

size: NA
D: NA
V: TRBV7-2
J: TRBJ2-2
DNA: TGTGCCAGCAGCTCGGACCTGAACACCGGGGAGCTGTTTTTT
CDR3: CASSSDLNTGELFF

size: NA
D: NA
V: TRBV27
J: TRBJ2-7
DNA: TGTGCCAGCGGCCGTAGCTCCTACGAGCAGTACTTC
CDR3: CASGRSSYEQYF

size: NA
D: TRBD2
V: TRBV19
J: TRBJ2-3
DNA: TGTGCCAGTAGGGAGCGGGGCCGCACAGATACGCAGTATTTT
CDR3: CASRERGRTDTQYF

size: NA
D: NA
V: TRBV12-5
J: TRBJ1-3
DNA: TGTGCTAGTGGGGGGTTCTCTGGAAACACCATATATTTT
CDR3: CASGGFSGNTIYF

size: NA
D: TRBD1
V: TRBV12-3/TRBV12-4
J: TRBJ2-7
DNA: TGTGCCAGCAGTTTGGGACAGGGCCACGAGCAGTACTTC
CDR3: CASSLGQGHEQYF

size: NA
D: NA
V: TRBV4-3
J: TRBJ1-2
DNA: TGCGCCAGCAGCCCGGACGGAGAGTTGGGCTACACCTTC
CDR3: CASSPDGELGYTF

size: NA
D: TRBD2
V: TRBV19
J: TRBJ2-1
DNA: TGTGCCAGTAGTTCCCTAGCGGGAGGTCTGATTGAGCAGTTCTTC
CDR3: CASSSLAGGLIEQFF

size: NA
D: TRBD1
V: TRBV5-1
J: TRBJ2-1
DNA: TGCGCCAGCAGCTCGCCAACAGGGGGCCTGTCCTACAATGAGCAGTTCTTC
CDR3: CASSSPTGGLSYNEQFF

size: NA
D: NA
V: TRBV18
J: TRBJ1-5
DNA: TGTGCCAGCTCACCGGGAACGAATCAGCCCCAGCATTTT
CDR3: CASSPGTNQPQHF

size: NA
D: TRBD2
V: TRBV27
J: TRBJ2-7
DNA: TGTGCCAGCGGGAGACTAGCGGACAGCTCCTACGAGCAGTACTTC
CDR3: CASGRLADSSYEQYF

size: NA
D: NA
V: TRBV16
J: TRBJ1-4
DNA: TGTGCCAGCAGCCTGCTGGGAGAAAAACTGTTTTTT
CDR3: CASSLLGEKLFF

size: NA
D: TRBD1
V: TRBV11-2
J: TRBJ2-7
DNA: TGTGCCAGCAGCTCCCCGGACAGGACCTCCGGAATGCAGTACTTC
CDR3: CASSSPDRTSGMQYF

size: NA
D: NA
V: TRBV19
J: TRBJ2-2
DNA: TGTGCCAGTAGGACGGAGCGCGGGGAGCTGTTTTTT
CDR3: CASRTERGELFF

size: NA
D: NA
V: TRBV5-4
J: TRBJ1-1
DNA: TGTGCCAGCAGCCCCAGGGCGGGGTGGAACACTGAAGCTTTCTTT
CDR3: CASSPRAGWNTEAFF

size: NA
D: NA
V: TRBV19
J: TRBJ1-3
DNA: TGTGCCAGTAGTTCATCTGGGGTCGGAAACACCATATATTTT
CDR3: CASSSSGVGNTIYF

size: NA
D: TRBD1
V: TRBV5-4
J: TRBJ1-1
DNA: TGTGCCAGCAGCTTTTTTCAGGGGGCGGAAGCTTTCTTT
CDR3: CASSFFQGAEAFF

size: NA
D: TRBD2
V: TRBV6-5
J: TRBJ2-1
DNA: TGTGCCAGCAGTTACGGGACTAGCGCTAATGAGCAGTTCTTC
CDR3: CASSYGTSANEQFF

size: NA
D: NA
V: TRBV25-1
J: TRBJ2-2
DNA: TGTGCCAGCAGTTATCTTAGCGCGGACACCGGGGAGCTGTTTTTT
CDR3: CASSYLSADTGELFF

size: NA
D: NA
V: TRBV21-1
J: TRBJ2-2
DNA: TGTGCCAGCAGCAAAATTCCGGGACTAGCGGGACGCACCGGGGAGCTGTTTTTT
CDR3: CASSKIPGLAGRTGELFF

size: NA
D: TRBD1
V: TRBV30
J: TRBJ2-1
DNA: TGTGCCTGCGGAGGGACAGGGGCTCGCGAGCAGTTCTTC
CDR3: CACGGTGAREQFF

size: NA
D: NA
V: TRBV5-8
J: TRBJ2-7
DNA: TGTGCCAGCAGCTTGGAGAATTACCTCGGGCAGTACTTC
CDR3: CASSLENYLGQYF

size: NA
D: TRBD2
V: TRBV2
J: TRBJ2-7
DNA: TGTGCCAGCAGTGAAGCGGGACTAGCGGCGACCTACGAGCAGTACTTC
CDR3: CASSEAGLAATYEQYF

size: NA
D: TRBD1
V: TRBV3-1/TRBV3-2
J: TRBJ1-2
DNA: TGTGCCAGCAGCCGGACAGGGATGGGTGGCTACACCTTC
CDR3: CASSRTGMGGYTF

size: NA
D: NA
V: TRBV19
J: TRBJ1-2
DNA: TGTGCCAGTAGGTGGTCCGTGATGGGAGGACGCCGTGGCTACACCTTC
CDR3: CASRWSVMGGRRGYTF

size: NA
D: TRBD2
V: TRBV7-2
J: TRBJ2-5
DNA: TGTGCCAGCAGCTTTACTAGCGGGGGGTACCAAGAGACCCAGTACTTC
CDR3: CASSFTSGGYQETQYF

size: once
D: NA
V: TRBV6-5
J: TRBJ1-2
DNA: TGTGCCAGCACCGACAGTCTGAACTATGGCTACACCTTC
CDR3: CASTDSLNYGYTF

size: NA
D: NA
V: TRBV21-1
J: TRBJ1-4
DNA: TGTGCCAGCAGCATCCCGGGGGGGCTCCTACTTGATGAAAAACTGTTTTTT
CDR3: CASSIPGGLLLDEKLFF

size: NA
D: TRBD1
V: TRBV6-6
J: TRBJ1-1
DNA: TGTGCCAGCACCAACCAGGGGGGACCTGAAGCTTTCTTT
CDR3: CASTNQGGPEAFF

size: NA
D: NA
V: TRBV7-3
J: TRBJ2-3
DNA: TGTGCCAGCAGCTTAACGCCCCCCACAGATACGCAGTATTTT
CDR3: CASSLTPPTDTQYF

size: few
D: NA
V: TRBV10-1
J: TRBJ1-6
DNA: TGCGCCAGCAGTCCCCGGGGAGCGAATTCACCCCTCCACTTT
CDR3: CASSPRGANSPLHF

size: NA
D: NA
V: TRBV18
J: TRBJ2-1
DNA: TGTGCCAGCTCACGATTGGGGACCGCCTACAATGAGCAGTTCTTC
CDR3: CASSRLGTAYNEQFF

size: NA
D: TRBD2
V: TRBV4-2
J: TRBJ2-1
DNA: TGTGCCAGCAGCCATCGGGACTACCAGGAGCAGTTCTTC
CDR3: CASSHRDYQEQFF

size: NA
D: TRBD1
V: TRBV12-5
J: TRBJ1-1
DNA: TGTGCTAGTGGTAGTTTACGAGGGGGCAGAACTGAAGCTTTCTTT
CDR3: CASGSLRGGRTEAFF

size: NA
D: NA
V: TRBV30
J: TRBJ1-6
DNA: TGTGCCTGGAGCTGGGAGGGGATAATACGATCACCCCTCCACTTT
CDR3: CAWSWEGIIRSPLHF

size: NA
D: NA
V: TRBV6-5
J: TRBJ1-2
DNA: TGTGCCAGCAGCTACGATCGGCTCTATGGCTACACCTTC
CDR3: CASSYDRLYGYTF

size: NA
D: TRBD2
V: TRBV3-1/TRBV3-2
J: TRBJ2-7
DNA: TGTGCCAGCAGCCAAGGACTAGCGGGGACCGCCTACGAGCAGTACTTC
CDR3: CASSQGLAGTAYEQYF